These T cell receptor beta chains were read from a single sample in a study of blood T cell repertoires in COVID-19. This table comes from immunoSEQ multiplex PCR, and its TCRdb copy is limited to in-frame clones, with some not included. The repertoire holds about 220,000 clones, with approximately 91% as singletons. Sequenced material: peripheral blood. The source is a man aged 40-50 years with acute or convalescent COVID-19. The CDR3 runs from the conserved cysteine through the conserved F or W. Fields, in order: V gene, clone size, D gene, J gene, CDR3 protein, CDR3 DNA. The D gene is left open where the match is weak. Size tells how often a clone was seen (once, few, many) or the class of an expanded clone, and some rows leave it out.

v_gene: TRBV7-2; abundance: -; d_gene: -; j_gene: TRBJ2-3; CDR3aa: CASSLAVYTDTQYF; CDR3nt: TGTGCCAGCAGCTTAGCTGTCTACACAGATACGCAGTATTTT
v_gene: TRBV7-9; abundance: once; d_gene: -; j_gene: TRBJ1-2; CDR3aa: CASSFPPIDYLNYGYTF; CDR3nt: TGTGCCAGCAGCTTTCCCCCGATAGACTATCTTAACTATGGCTACACCTTC
v_gene: TRBV6-2/TRBV6-3; abundance: -; d_gene: -; j_gene: TRBJ2-4; CDR3aa: CASSRPSYIQYF; CDR3nt: TGTGCCAGCAGTCGCCCTAGTTACATTCAGTACTTC
v_gene: TRBV6-5; abundance: -; d_gene: TRBD2; j_gene: TRBJ2-7; CDR3aa: CASSYDLAVYEQYF; CDR3nt: TGTGCCAGCAGTTACGACCTAGCGGTCTACGAGCAGTACTTC
v_gene: TRBV27; abundance: -; d_gene: -; j_gene: TRBJ2-3; CDR3aa: CASSPLEGAHTDTQYF; CDR3nt: TGTGCCAGCAGTCCCCTGGAGGGGGCGCACACAGATACGCAGTATTTT
v_gene: TRBV6-5; abundance: -; d_gene: TRBD1; j_gene: TRBJ1-1; CDR3aa: CASTGGQANTEAFF; CDR3nt: TGTGCCAGCACCGGAGGACAGGCGAACACTGAAGCTTTCTTT
v_gene: TRBV27; abundance: -; d_gene: -; j_gene: TRBJ2-1; CDR3aa: CASSPRRGPYNEQFF; CDR3nt: TGTGCCAGCAGTCCGCGAAGAGGGCCTTACAATGAGCAGTTCTTC
v_gene: TRBV2; abundance: -; d_gene: -; j_gene: TRBJ2-5; CDR3aa: CASRRRVAVSGKETQYF; CDR3nt: TGTGCCAGCAGGAGAAGAGTAGCTGTGTCGGGAAAAGAGACCCAGTACTTC
v_gene: TRBV7-9; abundance: -; d_gene: TRBD2; j_gene: TRBJ2-7; CDR3aa: CASSLGTSGRTDLEQYF; CDR3nt: TGTGCCAGCAGCTTAGGGACGAGCGGGAGGACGGACCTCGAGCAGTACTTC
v_gene: TRBV7-2; abundance: -; d_gene: TRBD2; j_gene: TRBJ2-3; CDR3aa: CASSPHVGLAITDTQYF; CDR3nt: TGTGCCAGCAGCCCTCACGTGGGACTAGCGATCACAGATACGCAGTATTTT
v_gene: TRBV6-5; abundance: -; d_gene: TRBD1; j_gene: TRBJ2-7; CDR3aa: CASSQPGTGTYEQYF; CDR3nt: TGTGCCAGCAGTCAACCCGGGACAGGGACATACGAGCAGTACTTC
v_gene: TRBV25-1; abundance: -; d_gene: -; j_gene: TRBJ1-2; CDR3aa: CASSAGLYGYTF; CDR3nt: TGTGCCAGCAGTGCAGGGCTCTATGGCTACACCTTC
v_gene: TRBV15; abundance: -; d_gene: TRBD2; j_gene: TRBJ2-2; CDR3aa: CATSGLAGSGELFF; CDR3nt: TGTGCCACCAGTGGACTAGCGGGGTCTGGGGAGCTGTTTTTT
v_gene: TRBV7-6; abundance: -; d_gene: -; j_gene: TRBJ1-1; CDR3aa: CASRANTEAFF; CDR3nt: TGTGCCAGCAGAGCAAACACTGAAGCTTTCTTT
v_gene: TRBV10-3; abundance: -; d_gene: -; j_gene: TRBJ1-6; CDR3aa: CAISKGTIRDSPLHF; CDR3nt: TGTGCCATCAGTAAAGGGACAATCAGGGATTCACCCCTCCACTTT
v_gene: TRBV18; abundance: -; d_gene: -; j_gene: TRBJ2-3; CDR3aa: CASSLLPTSTDTQYF; CDR3nt: TGTGCCAGCTCGCTCCTGCCCACTAGCACAGATACGCAGTATTTT
v_gene: TRBV19; abundance: once; d_gene: -; j_gene: TRBJ1-1; CDR3aa: CASISSRRMKEDTEAFF; CDR3nt: TGTGCCAGTATCTCAAGTAGGAGGATGAAGGAGGACACTGAAGCTTTCTTT
v_gene: TRBV5-1; abundance: -; d_gene: -; j_gene: TRBJ2-4; CDR3aa: CASSLELAKNIQYF; CDR3nt: TGCGCCAGCAGCTTGGAGCTAGCCAAAAACATTCAGTACTTC
v_gene: TRBV21-1; abundance: few; d_gene: -; j_gene: TRBJ2-7; CDR3aa: CASSNPFSSSYEQYF; CDR3nt: TGTGCCAGCAGCAACCCCTTTTCCAGCTCCTACGAGCAGTACTTC
v_gene: TRBV5-1; abundance: -; d_gene: -; j_gene: TRBJ1-1; CDR3aa: CASSLVANTEAFF; CDR3nt: TGCGCCAGCAGCTTGGTGGCGAACACTGAAGCTTTCTTT
v_gene: TRBV29-1; abundance: -; d_gene: -; j_gene: TRBJ1-2; CDR3aa: CSDHRDGYTF; CDR3nt: TGCAGCGACCACAGGGATGGCTACACCTTC
v_gene: TRBV6-5; abundance: -; d_gene: TRBD1; j_gene: TRBJ1-2; CDR3aa: CASAPNGQGVYGYTF; CDR3nt: TGTGCCAGCGCACCAAACGGACAGGGGGTCTATGGCTACACCTTC
v_gene: TRBV4-1; abundance: -; d_gene: -; j_gene: TRBJ1-2; CDR3aa: CASSQDPGTKNYGYTF; CDR3nt: TGCGCCAGCAGCCAAGATCCAGGAACCAAGAACTATGGCTACACCTTC
v_gene: TRBV6-4; abundance: -; d_gene: TRBD2; j_gene: TRBJ2-1; CDR3aa: CASSATSGSKFF; CDR3nt: TGTGCCAGCAGTGCTACTAGCGGGAGTAAGTTCTTC
v_gene: TRBV7-2; abundance: -; d_gene: -; j_gene: TRBJ2-3; CDR3aa: CASSLVRWGPSTDTQYF; CDR3nt: TGTGCCAGCAGCTTAGTTAGGTGGGGGCCAAGCACAGATACGCAGTATTTT
v_gene: TRBV5-1; abundance: -; d_gene: TRBD1; j_gene: TRBJ2-4; CDR3aa: CASTNGDRGREAIQYF; CDR3nt: TGCGCCAGCACTAATGGAGACAGGGGGCGCGAAGCCATTCAGTACTTC
v_gene: TRBV4-2; abundance: -; d_gene: -; j_gene: TRBJ2-7; CDR3aa: CASSQGGLYEQYF; CDR3nt: TGTGCCAGCAGCCAAGGGGGCTTATACGAGCAGTACTTC
v_gene: TRBV27; abundance: -; d_gene: -; j_gene: TRBJ1-5; CDR3aa: CASSPQGVQPQHF; CDR3nt: TGTGCCAGCAGTCCACAGGGTGTACAGCCCCAGCATTTT
v_gene: TRBV2; abundance: once; d_gene: -; j_gene: TRBJ1-3; CDR3aa: CASSEWSSGNTIYF; CDR3nt: TGTGCCAGCAGTGAATGGAGCTCTGGAAACACCATATATTTT
v_gene: TRBV9; abundance: -; d_gene: TRBD2; j_gene: TRBJ2-1; CDR3aa: CASSVGSGSTNEQFF; CDR3nt: TGTGCCAGCAGCGTAGGTAGCGGGAGCACCAATGAGCAGTTCTTC
v_gene: TRBV6-4; abundance: -; d_gene: TRBD2; j_gene: TRBJ2-1; CDR3aa: CASSDFRTSGYNEQFF; CDR3nt: TGTGCCAGCAGTGACTTTCGGACTAGCGGATACAATGAGCAGTTCTTC
v_gene: TRBV29-1; abundance: -; d_gene: -; j_gene: TRBJ2-5; CDR3aa: CSVTSIAAQAQYF; CDR3nt: TGCAGCGTGACCTCTATAGCGGCCCAGGCCCAGTACTTC
v_gene: TRBV12-3/TRBV12-4; abundance: -; d_gene: -; j_gene: TRBJ1-2; CDR3aa: CASSLNRAGYTF; CDR3nt: TGTGCCAGCAGTCTAAACAGGGCTGGCTACACCTTC
v_gene: TRBV9; abundance: -; d_gene: TRBD1; j_gene: TRBJ1-2; CDR3aa: CASSVDLTRGQAYGYTF; CDR3nt: TGTGCCAGCAGCGTAGACCTTACTAGGGGGCAGGCCTATGGCTACACCTTC
v_gene: TRBV18; abundance: -; d_gene: TRBD2; j_gene: TRBJ2-2; CDR3aa: CASSPLAGPTTGELFF; CDR3nt: TGTGCCAGCTCACCACTAGCGGGGCCCACCACCGGGGAGCTGTTTTTT
v_gene: TRBV28; abundance: once; d_gene: -; j_gene: TRBJ2-7; CDR3aa: CASSSGIYEQYF; CDR3nt: TGTGCCAGCAGTTCCGGGATCTACGAGCAGTACTTC